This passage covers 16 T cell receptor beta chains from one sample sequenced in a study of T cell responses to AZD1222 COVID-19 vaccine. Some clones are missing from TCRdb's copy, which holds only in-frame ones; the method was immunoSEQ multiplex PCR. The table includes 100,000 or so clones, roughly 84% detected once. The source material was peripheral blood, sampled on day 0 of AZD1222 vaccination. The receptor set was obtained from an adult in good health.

CDR3 protein: CASSRGLLLEQYV. CDR3 sequence (DNA): TGTGCCAGCAGCCGGGGACTGCTTCTCGAGCAGTACGTC. The chain carries TRBV11-3 and TRBJ2-7, with a possible D match to TRBD2 (6 bases). Germline CDR1 and CDR2: SGHNT and YENEEA. Trimming stripped 5 bases from V and 6 bases from J, with 14 bases between. The CDR3 consists of 13 residues.

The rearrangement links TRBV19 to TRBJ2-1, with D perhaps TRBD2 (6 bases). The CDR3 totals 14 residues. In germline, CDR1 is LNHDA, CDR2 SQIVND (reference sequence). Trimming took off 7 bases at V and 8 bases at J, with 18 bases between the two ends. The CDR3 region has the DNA TGTGCCAGTATTCCCCCAGGAGGGTCTCATGAGCAGTTCTTC. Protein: CASIPPGGSHEQFF.

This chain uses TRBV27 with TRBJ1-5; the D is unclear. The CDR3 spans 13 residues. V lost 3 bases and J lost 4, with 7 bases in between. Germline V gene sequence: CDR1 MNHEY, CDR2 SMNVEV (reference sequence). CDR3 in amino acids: CASSFLQNQPQHF. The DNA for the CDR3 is TGTGCCAGCAGTTTCCTACAAAATCAGCCCCAGCATTTT.

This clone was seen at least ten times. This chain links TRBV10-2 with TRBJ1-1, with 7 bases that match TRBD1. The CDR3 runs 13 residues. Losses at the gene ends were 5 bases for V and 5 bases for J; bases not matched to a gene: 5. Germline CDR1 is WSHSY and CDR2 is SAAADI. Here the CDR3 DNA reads TGCGCCAGCAGTACTGCAGGGGGTACTGAAGCTTTCTTT. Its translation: CASSTAGGTEAFF.

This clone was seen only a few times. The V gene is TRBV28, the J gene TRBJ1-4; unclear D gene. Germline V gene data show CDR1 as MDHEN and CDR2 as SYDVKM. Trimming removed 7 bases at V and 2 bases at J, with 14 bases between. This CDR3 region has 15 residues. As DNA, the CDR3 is TGTGCCAGCACCAAAGAATTCTTGACTAATGAAAAACTGTTTTTT. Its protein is CASTKEFLTNEKLFF.

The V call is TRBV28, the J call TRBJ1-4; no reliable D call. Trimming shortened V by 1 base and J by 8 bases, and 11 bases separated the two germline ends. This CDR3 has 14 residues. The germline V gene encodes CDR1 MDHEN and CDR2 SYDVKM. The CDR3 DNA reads TGTGCCAGCAGTTTATCTGGACCGACGGAAAAACTGTTTTTT. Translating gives CASSLSGPTEKLFF.

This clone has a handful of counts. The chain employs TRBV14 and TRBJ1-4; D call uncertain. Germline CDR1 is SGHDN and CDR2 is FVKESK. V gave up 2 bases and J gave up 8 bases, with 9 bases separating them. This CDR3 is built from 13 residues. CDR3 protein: CASSQLMGEKLFF. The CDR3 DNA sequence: TGTGCCAGCAGCCAACTTATGGGGGAAAAACTGTTTTTT.

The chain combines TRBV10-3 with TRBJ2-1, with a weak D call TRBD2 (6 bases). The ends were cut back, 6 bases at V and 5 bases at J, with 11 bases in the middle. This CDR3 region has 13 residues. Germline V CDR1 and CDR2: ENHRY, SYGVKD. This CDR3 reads CAISRESDNEQFF. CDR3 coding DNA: TGTGCCATCAGCCGGGAGAGTGACAATGAGCAGTTCTTC.

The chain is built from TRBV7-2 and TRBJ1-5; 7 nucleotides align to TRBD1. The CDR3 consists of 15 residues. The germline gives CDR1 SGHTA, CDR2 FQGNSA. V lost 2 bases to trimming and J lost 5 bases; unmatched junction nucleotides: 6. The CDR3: CASSLNPGGYQPQHF. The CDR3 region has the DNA TGTGCCAGCAGCTTAAATCCAGGGGGATATCAGCCCCAGCATTTT.

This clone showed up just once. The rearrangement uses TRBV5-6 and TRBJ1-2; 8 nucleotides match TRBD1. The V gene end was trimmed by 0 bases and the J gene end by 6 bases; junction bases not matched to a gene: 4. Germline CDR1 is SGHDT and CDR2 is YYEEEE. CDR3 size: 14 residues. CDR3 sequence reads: CASSLGRGLDGYTF. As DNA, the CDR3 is TGTGCCAGCAGCTTGGGCAGGGGGCTGGATGGCTACACCTTC.

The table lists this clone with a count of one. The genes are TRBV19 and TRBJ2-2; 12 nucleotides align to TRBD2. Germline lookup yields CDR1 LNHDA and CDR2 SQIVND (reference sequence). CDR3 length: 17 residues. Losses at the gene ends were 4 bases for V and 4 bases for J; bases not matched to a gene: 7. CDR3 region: CASSTLAGGRSTGELFF. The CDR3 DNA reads TGTGCCAGTAGTACCCTAGCGGGGGGGCGAAGCACCGGGGAGCTGTTTTTT.

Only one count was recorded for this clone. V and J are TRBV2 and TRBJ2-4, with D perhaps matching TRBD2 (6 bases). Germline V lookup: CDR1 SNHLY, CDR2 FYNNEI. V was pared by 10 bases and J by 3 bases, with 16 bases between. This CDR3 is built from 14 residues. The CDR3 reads CATQYRGGKNIQYF. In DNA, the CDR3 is TGTGCCACCCAGTACCGGGGAGGCAAAAACATTCAGTACTTC.

CDR3 amino acids: CAWSGGEKLFF. In DNA form, the CDR3 reads TGTGCCTGGAGCGGGGGGGAAAAACTGTTTTTT. The rearrangement links TRBV30 to TRBJ1-4, with TRBD1 as a possible D gene (5 bases). The CDR3 has 11 residues. V lost 3 bases and J lost 8, with 7 bases in between. CDR1 is GTSNPN, CDR2 SVGIG, per germline (reference sequence).

DNA of the CDR3: TGTGCCAGTACCTCCCTGGGGGACTTCAGTGTGGGCTATGGCTACACCTTC. This codes for CASTSLGDFSVGYGYTF. The chain employs TRBV19 and TRBJ1-2, with D perhaps TRBD1 (5 bases). This CDR3 has 17 amino acids. V was pared by 7 bases and J by 4 bases, with 25 bases between. The germline V gene encodes CDR1 LNHDA and CDR2 SQIVND (reference sequence).

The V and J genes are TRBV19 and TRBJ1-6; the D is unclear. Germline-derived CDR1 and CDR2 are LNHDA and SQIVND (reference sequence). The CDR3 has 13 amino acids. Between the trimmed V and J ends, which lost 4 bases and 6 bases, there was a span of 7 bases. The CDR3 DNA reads TGTGCCAGTAGTAAACAGCTTAATTCACCCCTCCACTTT. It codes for CASSKQLNSPLHF.

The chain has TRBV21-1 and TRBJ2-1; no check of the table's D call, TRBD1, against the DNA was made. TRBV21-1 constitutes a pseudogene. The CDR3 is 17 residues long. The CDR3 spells CASSTKEGDRTYNEQFF. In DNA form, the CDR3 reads TGTGCCAGCAGCACGAAAGAGGGGGACAGGACGTACAATGAGCAGTTCTTC.